These T cell receptor beta chains were read from a single sample in a study of cytomegalovirus exposure and HLA in healthy donors. Only in-frame clones appear in the TCRdb table, and some are missing; sequencing was by immunoSEQ multiplex PCR. The data show around 130,000 clones, 7% to 9.5% seen once. Sequenced material: PBMCs. These receptors came from a woman aged 35 to 49 in good health and CMV-seropositive. The CDR3 runs from the conserved cysteine through the conserved F or W. D genes are given only for firm matches. The listing skips clone size in some rows; elsewhere it reads once, few, many or a size class.

d_gene	abundance	v_gene	j_gene	CDR3nt	CDR3aa
TRBD2	NA	TRBV7-9	TRBJ2-3	TGTGCCAGCAGCTTAGGAGAGCGGGGGGTACGGAGGGGCACAGATACGCAGTATTTT	CASSLGERGVRRGTDTQYF
NA	few	TRBV11-1	TRBJ1-1	TGTGCCAGCAGCTTAGCCGGCTGGGCAGCAAACACTGAAGCTTTCTTT	CASSLAGWAANTEAFF
NA	few	TRBV9	TRBJ2-1	TGTGCCAGCAGCGTAGCACAGCTCAATGAGCAGTTCTTC	CASSVAQLNEQFF
NA	NA	TRBV30	TRBJ1-1	TGTGCCTGGAGTAAAACAATAGGGGACACTGAAGCTTTCTTT	CAWSKTIGDTEAFF
TRBD2	NA	TRBV5-1	TRBJ2-1	TGCGCCAGCAGCGTGGAGGGGAGGGGTTGGGCGTTCTTC	CASSVEGRGWAFF
TRBD1	NA	TRBV6-1	TRBJ1-2	TGTGCCAGCAGTGAAGCGCTTACAGGGGCTAACTATGGCTACACCTTC	CASSEALTGANYGYTF
TRBD1	NA	TRBV5-5	TRBJ1-5	TGTGCCAGCAGCCTTCGGTGGGACAGGGGCAATCAGCCCCAGCATTTT	CASSLRWDRGNQPQHF
TRBD1	few	TRBV19	TRBJ1-1	TGTGCCAGTAGTAGTGACAGGGACACTGAAGCTTTCTTT	CASSSDRDTEAFF
NA	NA	TRBV18	TRBJ1-4	TGTGCCAGCTCCCCAAAGTGGGCCGGGGATGAAAAACTGTTTTTT	CASSPKWAGDEKLFF
TRBD1	few	TRBV7-9	TRBJ2-7	TGTGCCAGCAGCTCAGGACAGGGTCTCTACGAGCAGTACTTC	CASSSGQGLYEQYF
TRBD1	NA	TRBV12-5	TRBJ1-1	TGTGCTAGTGCCCAGGGGGCACTGAACACTGAAGCTTTCTTT	CASAQGALNTEAFF
NA	NA	TRBV5-1	TRBJ2-7	TGCGCCAGCAGCTCGGGGGGACATGACGTGCCCTACGAGCAGTACTTC	CASSSGGHDVPYEQYF
NA	few	TRBV5-4	TRBJ2-3	TGTGCCAGCAGCTTGCAGGCGGGAGATACGCAGTATTTT	CASSLQAGDTQYF
TRBD1	NA	TRBV5-5	TRBJ1-2	TGTGCCAGCAGTAGTAATCCGGGAACAGGGGATGGCTACACCTTC	CASSSNPGTGDGYTF
NA	NA	TRBV5-5	TRBJ2-1	TGTGCCAGCAGCTTGGATAGAGCGGTAGTCGGCCATGAGCAGTTCTTC	CASSLDRAVVGHEQFF
NA	few	TRBV5-5	TRBJ1-1	TGTGCCAGCAGCTTGTTGGTAGGGGCCACTGAAGCTTTCTTT	CASSLLVGATEAFF
TRBD1	few	TRBV6-5	TRBJ1-2	TGTGCCAGCAGACTCCGGGACAGGGACTATGGCTACACCTTC	CASRLRDRDYGYTF
NA	few	TRBV27	TRBJ2-6	TGTGCCAGCAGTTTAGGCCCTCCGCTCGCAGGGGCCAACGTCCTGACTTTC	CASSLGPPLAGANVLTF
NA	NA	TRBV18	TRBJ2-7	TGTGCCAGCTCCCCCCGGGGAGCCGCCAGGTCTTACGAGCAGTACTTC	CASSPRGAARSYEQYF
TRBD1	few	TRBV28	TRBJ1-2	TGTGCCAGCAGCTCCCCAACAGGGGTCTATGGCTACACCTTC	CASSSPTGVYGYTF
TRBD1	few	TRBV29-1	TRBJ2-1	TGCAGCGCTCCTGGGGACAGGGTATACAATGAGCAGTTCTTC	CSAPGDRVYNEQFF
NA	few	TRBV4-1	TRBJ1-2	TGCGCCAGCAGCCAACTCCCGGGGGGGGATGGCTACACCTTC	CASSQLPGGDGYTF
TRBD1	few	TRBV10-3	TRBJ1-1	TGTGCCATCAGGACAGGGAAGGGGACGAACACTGAAGCTTTCTTT	CAIRTGKGTNTEAFF
TRBD1	NA	TRBV7-2	TRBJ1-2	TGTGCCAGCAGCTTTTCAGGGGGCAGGAACTATGGCTACACCTTC	CASSFSGGRNYGYTF
NA	once	TRBV2	TRBJ2-7	TGTGCCAGCAGCACCCGAGCCCCCTACGAGCAGTACTTC	CASSTRAPYEQYF
NA	few	TRBV29-1	TRBJ2-1	TGCAGCGTTGAATCGGGGTACAATGAGCAGTTCTTC	CSVESGYNEQFF
NA	NA	TRBV30	TRBJ2-1	TGTGCCTGGAGTGACAGCAATGAGCAGTTCTTC	CAWSDSNEQFF
NA	NA	TRBV19	TRBJ2-2	TGTGCCAGTAGTGGCAGGGCTCTTGACACCGGGGAGCTGTTTTTT	CASSGRALDTGELFF
TRBD1	NA	TRBV11-2	TRBJ1-1	TGTGCCAGCAGCCCGGGACAGGGGGCGCCAGCTTTCTTT	CASSPGQGAPAFF
NA	few	TRBV29-1	TRBJ1-3	TGCAGCGTTGTACTGGGGAGGGGAAACACCATATATTTT	CSVVLGRGNTIYF
NA	few	TRBV25-1	TRBJ1-1	TGTGCCAGCAGTGAGGCTTTGATGAACACTGAAGCTTTCTTT	CASSEALMNTEAFF
NA	few	TRBV6-1	TRBJ2-7	TGTGCCAGCAGTGAAGGGGCAGGTCCCTACGAGCAGTACTTC	CASSEGAGPYEQYF
TRBD1	few	TRBV6-5	TRBJ1-2	TGCGCCAGCAGTTACTTTCTACAGGGGACAGTGGGCGGCTACACCTTC	CASSYFLQGTVGGYTF
TRBD1	NA	TRBV11-3	TRBJ2-3	TGTGCCAGCAGCCTCAGGGGGCGTAGCACAGATACGCAGTATTTT	CASSLRGRSTDTQYF
NA	NA	TRBV5-1	TRBJ1-4	TGCGCCAGCAGCTCGAATACAGGGAGGGAAGAAAAACTGTTTTTT	CASSSNTGREEKLFF
NA	few	TRBV28	TRBJ2-5	TGTGCCAGCAGTTTTAATCTCCGGACTGGGGGCCACTTC	CASSFNLRTGGHF
NA	NA	TRBV27	TRBJ2-7	TGTGCCAGCAGTTTGCTGAGGGGGTGGCACGAGCAGTACTTC	CASSLLRGWHEQYF
NA	NA	TRBV11-2	TRBJ2-5	TGTGCCAGCAGCTTACTCCGGGACATGAAAGAGACCCAGTACTTC	CASSLLRDMKETQYF
TRBD1	few	TRBV30	TRBJ1-6	TGTGCCTTCCAACTGACAGGGGTTCCACCCCTCCACTTT	CAFQLTGVPPLHF
NA	NA	TRBV6-1	TRBJ1-1	TGTGCCAGCAGTGAAAGGGAGGGTAAGAACACTGAAGCTTTCTTT	CASSEREGKNTEAFF
TRBD2	few	TRBV19	TRBJ2-2	TGTGCCAGCGAGCGGGGGGGCGTGGTATCCGGGGAGCTGTTTTTT	CASERGGVVSGELFF
NA	NA	TRBV6-6	TRBJ2-3	TGTGCCAGCAGGATGGGACTTCCGAGCACAGATACGCAGTATTTT	CASRMGLPSTDTQYF
NA	NA	TRBV6-4	TRBJ2-2	TGTGCCAGCAGTGACTCGTTTCAGGGGGAGCTGTTTTTT	CASSDSFQGELFF
TRBD2	NA	TRBV10-2	TRBJ2-1	TGCGCCAGCAGTGATAGCGGGGGGGCCTACAATGAGCAGTTCTTC	CASSDSGGAYNEQFF
TRBD1	NA	TRBV5-1	TRBJ2-5	TGCGCCAGCAGCTTAACAGGGGGGCAAGAGACCCAGTACTTC	CASSLTGGQETQYF
NA	NA	TRBV11-2	TRBJ2-7	TGTGCCAGCAGGATCGGGCAGACTAGCTCCTACGAGCAGTACTTC	CASRIGQTSSYEQYF
NA	few	TRBV9	TRBJ2-1	TGTGCCAGCAGCGTAGCTACGAGTAATGAGCAGTTCTTC	CASSVATSNEQFF
NA	NA	TRBV6-5	TRBJ1-5	TGTGCCAGCAGCCGGGGGAGCAATCAGCCCCAGCATTTT	CASSRGSNQPQHF
NA	few	TRBV5-6	TRBJ1-1	TGTGCCAGCAGATCAGAATCTGAAGCTTTCTTT	CASRSESEAFF
TRBD1	NA	TRBV5-6	TRBJ1-2	TGTGCCAGCAGCTTGGGGGGACAGGGGGCTAACTATGGCTACACCTTC	CASSLGGQGANYGYTF
NA	NA	TRBV5-1	TRBJ2-7	TGCGCCAGCAGCTTGGAACAGGCCAACGAGCAGTACTTC	CASSLEQANEQYF
NA	NA	TRBV10-2	TRBJ2-2	TGCGCCAGCAGTGCCTACTACACCGGGGAGCTGTTTTTT	CASSAYYTGELFF
NA	few	TRBV7-9	TRBJ1-2	TGTGCCAGCAGCCGGCGAGGCGGTGATGGCTACACCTTC	CASSRRGGDGYTF
TRBD1	few	TRBV6-5	TRBJ2-7	TGTGCCAGCAGACTTGGACAGGGGGTGTACGAGCAGTACTTC	CASRLGQGVYEQYF
NA	NA	TRBV27	TRBJ1-1	TGTGCCAGCAGTTTACTGAGCGGAGGGTTTACTGAAGCTTTCTTT	CASSLLSGGFTEAFF
TRBD2	NA	TRBV6-6	TRBJ2-7	TGTGCCAGCAGTTACCTCGGACTAGCGGGGACCTACGAGCAGTACTTC	CASSYLGLAGTYEQYF
NA	NA	TRBV19	TRBJ1-1	TGTGCCAGTAGTGCGACAAGGAACACTGAAGCTTTCTTT	CASSATRNTEAFF